The table lists the clone carrying this T cell receptor (beta chain) with many counts. Its antigen is undetermined. The sample originates from a study of neurological immune-mediated disorders. Study conclusions and caveats: In HTLV-1-associated myelopathy, TCR clonal expansion was greatest, whereas multiple sclerosis had the least, falling below healthy controls.

MiXCR, run by TCRdb on the 5' RACE reads, gives a single entry per CDR3 protein. The sample carries about 50,000 distinct CDR3 sequences, about 15% recorded once. Trimming stripped 1 base from V and 7 bases from J, with 11 bases between. The CDR3 totals 15 residues. The sample taken for sequencing was PBMCs. This TCR was recovered from a man aged 55 to 69 in good health. This sequence joins TRBV12-3 or TRBV12-4 and TRBJ1-6, with D possibly TRBD1 on 5 matching bases. The chain's CDR3 is CASSLDGAPNSPLHF. The CDR3 DNA reads as TGTGCCAGCAGTTTAGACGGGGCCCCCAATTCACCCCTCCACTTT.